This T cell receptor (beta chain) was documented in a study of cytomegalovirus exposure and HLA in healthy donors. Profiling relied on immunoSEQ multiplex PCR, and the TCRdb table lists in-frame clones only, not all of them. The table lists roughly 60,000 clones, roughly 95% of them singletons. The germline gives CDR1 KGHSY, CDR2 FQNENV. Trimming left V 0 bases short and J 7 bases short, with 9 bases between. The CDR3 runs 14 residues. The source material was PBMCs. V is TRBV16 and J is TRBJ1-4, with a tentative D call TRBD1 (5 bases). The receptor's source is a young woman in good health and CMV-seronegative. The CDR3 reads CASSQSGAGEKLFF. The CDR3 bases are TGTGCCAGCAGCCAATCTGGGGCTGGTGAAAAACTGTTTTTT.